The 11 T cell receptor beta chains below were found in one sample sequenced in a study of blood T cells in healthy people across ages. Combining a sample-barcoded 5' primer with a J-beta primer mix, a second PCR ran for about 7 to 11 cycles. TCRdb re-derived calls from the 5' RACE reads in MiXCR, one entry per CDR3 protein. Of 1.8 million or so distinct CDR3 sequences detected, roughly two fifths appear once; the ten largest clones hold 23%. Sequencing was done on a sample of blood. The receptors were gathered from a human donor in good health.

This clonotype has just a few counts. V and J are TRBV12-3 or TRBV12-4 and TRBJ2-1, with D unresolved. The CDR3 is made up of 11 amino acids. V lost 4 bases and J lost 11, with 9 bases in between. The CDR3 sequence: CASSWTGQQFF. The CDR3 nucleotides read TGTGCCAGCAGTTGGACGGGCCAGCAGTTCTTC.

This chain uses TRBV29-1 with TRBJ2-1; tentative D call: TRBD2 (5 bases). The V gene's germline CDR1 is SQVTM and CDR2 ANQGSEA. Trimming stripped 6 bases from V and 7 bases from J, with 10 bases between. This CDR3 is built from 11 residues. The CDR3 loop reads CSVHPGNEQFF. The CDR3 DNA reads as TGCAGCGTCCACCCGGGGAATGAGCAGTTCTTC.

The V gene is TRBV12-3 or TRBV12-4, the J gene TRBJ2-1; 7 bases fit TRBD2. J was trimmed by 2 bases and V by 7 bases; bases with no gene match: 8. There are 15 residues in the CDR3. In DNA form, the CDR3 reads TGTGCCAGCAACCTATCGGGGGGAGCCTACAATGAGCAGTTCTTC. Translating gives CASNLSGGAYNEQFF.

The V gene is TRBV5-1, the J gene TRBJ2-2, with 9 bases lining up with TRBD1. The CDR3 length is 15 residues. The germline V gene has CDR1 SGHRS and CDR2 YFSETQ. With V trimmed by 4 bases and J by 1 base, 2 bases remained unmatched. The CDR3 sequence: CASSAGQGNTGELFF. CDR3 bases: TGCGCCAGCAGCGCGGGACAGGGGAACACCGGGGAGCTGTTTTTT.

This clonotype was observed many times. The CDR3, as DNA: TGTGCCAGCAGCTTAAAGGCAGAAGCCTATTCACCCCTCCACTTT. This encodes CASSLKAEAYSPLHF. The chain joins TRBV11-2 to TRBJ1-6; D is unclear. The CDR3 is 15 residues long. Germline CDR1 and CDR2: SGHAT and FQNNGV. V was clipped by 2 bases and J by 8 bases, with 13 bases between them.

In this sample, this clonotype turned up a few times. The chain combines TRBV11-2 with TRBJ2-1; 8 bases are shared with TRBD2. CDR1 is SGHAT and CDR2 is FQNNGV in the germline V gene. The CDR3 is 14 residues long. V trimming: 7 bases; J trimming: 5 bases; junction bases outside the gene matches: 7. CDR3 bases: TGTGCCAGCACACGGGGGGGAAACAACAATGAGCAGTTCTTC. The encoded protein is CASTRGGNNNEQFF.

The genes are TRBV7-6 and TRBJ2-2, with D possibly TRBD2 on 5 matching bases. The length of the CDR3 is 19 residues. Trimming took off 5 bases at V and 0 bases at J, with 22 bases between the two ends. From germline, CDR1 is SGHVS and CDR2 FNYEAQ. CDR3: CASSPAPWASTANTGELFF. The CDR3 DNA follows: TGTGCCAGCAGCCCGGCCCCATGGGCTAGCACAGCGAACACCGGGGAGCTGTTTTTT.

Regarding this clonotype: Just one base apart from a much larger clone, this may be a read error. The V call is TRBV10-3, the J call TRBJ1-2; D ambiguous. The germline gives CDR1 ENHRY, CDR2 SYGVKD. This CDR3 is built from 15 residues. The CDR3 spells CAIFTGSRSNYGHTF. The CDR3, as DNA: TGTGCCATCTTTACCGGGTCCCGATCTAACTATGGCCACACCTTC.

The chain is built from TRBV27 and TRBJ1-5; 7 bases map to TRBD1. Germline trimming cut 8 bases from V and 8 bases from J; bases unmatched to any gene: 6. Germline V gene data show CDR1 as MNHEY and CDR2 as SMNVEV (reference sequence). This CDR3 spans 12 amino acids. CDR3 sequence: CASSRGGKPQHF. The CDR3 DNA sequence: TGTGCCAGCTCCAGGGGGGGGAAGCCCCAGCATTTT.

The chain uses TRBV11-2 and TRBJ1-4; TRBD1 matches at 7 bases. J was trimmed by 8 bases and V by 4 bases; bases with no gene match: 13. Germline loops: CDR1 SGHAT, CDR2 FQNNGV. This CDR3 has 16 amino acids. The CDR3 loop reads CASSSTSGGDREKLFF. Written as DNA, the CDR3 is TGTGCCAGCAGCTCTACCTCAGGGGGGGATCGAGAAAAACTGTTTTTT.

Of note for this clonotype: One end of the junction is discordant with germline, which a read error may explain. V usage is TRBV5-1 and J usage is TRBJ2-7; D ambiguous. Germline V gives CDR1 SGHRS, CDR2 YFSETQ. This CDR3 spans 12 amino acids. CDR3 sequence reads: CVSSLSPSEQYF. CDR3 nucleotides: TGCGTCAGCAGCTTGTCCCCCAGCGAGCAGTACTTC.